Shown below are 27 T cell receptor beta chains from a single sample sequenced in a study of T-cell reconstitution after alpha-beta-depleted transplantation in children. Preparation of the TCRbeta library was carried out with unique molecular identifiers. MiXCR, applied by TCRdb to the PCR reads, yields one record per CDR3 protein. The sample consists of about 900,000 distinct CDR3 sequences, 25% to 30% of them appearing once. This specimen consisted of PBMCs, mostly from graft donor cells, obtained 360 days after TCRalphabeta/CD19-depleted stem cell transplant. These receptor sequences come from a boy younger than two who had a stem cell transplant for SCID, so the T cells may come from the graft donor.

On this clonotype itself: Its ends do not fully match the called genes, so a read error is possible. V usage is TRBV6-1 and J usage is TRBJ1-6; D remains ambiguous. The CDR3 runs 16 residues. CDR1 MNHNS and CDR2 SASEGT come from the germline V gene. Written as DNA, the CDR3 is TGTGCCAGCAGCGAAGAGGCAGACTTACTTAATTCACCCCTCCACTTT. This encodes CASSEEADLLNSPLHF.

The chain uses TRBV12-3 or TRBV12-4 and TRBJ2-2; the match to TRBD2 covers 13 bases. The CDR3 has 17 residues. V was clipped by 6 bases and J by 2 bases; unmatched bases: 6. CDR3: CASSRGTSGTNTGELFF. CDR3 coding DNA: TGTGCCAGCAGCCGAGGGACTAGCGGGACTAACACCGGGGAGCTGTTTTTT.

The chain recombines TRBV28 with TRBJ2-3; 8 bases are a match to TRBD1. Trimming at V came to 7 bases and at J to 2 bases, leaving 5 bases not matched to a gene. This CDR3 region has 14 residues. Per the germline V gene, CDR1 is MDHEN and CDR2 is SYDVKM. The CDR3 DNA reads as TGTGCCAGCACGACAGGGGAGTACACAGATACGCAGTATTTT. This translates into CASTTGEYTDTQYF.

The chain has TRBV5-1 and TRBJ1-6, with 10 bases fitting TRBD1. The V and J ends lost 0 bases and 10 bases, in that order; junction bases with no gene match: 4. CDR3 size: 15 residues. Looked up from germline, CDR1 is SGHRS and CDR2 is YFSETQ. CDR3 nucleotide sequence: TGCGCCAGCAGCTTGGAAGGGACAGGGGACTCACCCCTCCACTTT. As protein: CASSLEGTGDSPLHF. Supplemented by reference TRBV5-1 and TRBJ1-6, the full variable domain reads KAGVTQTPRYLIKTRGQQVTLSCSPISGHRSVSWYQQTPGQGLQFLFEYFSETQRNKGNFPGRFSGRQFSNSRSEMNVSTLELGDSALYLCASSLEGTGDSPLHFGNGTRLTVT.

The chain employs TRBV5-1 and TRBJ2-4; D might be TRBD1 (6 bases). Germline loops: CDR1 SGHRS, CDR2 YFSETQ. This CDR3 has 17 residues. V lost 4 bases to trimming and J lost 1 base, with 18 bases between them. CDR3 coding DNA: TGCGCCAGCAGCCTCACCCAGGGGATGGGGGCCAAAAACATTCAGTACTTC. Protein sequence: CASSLTQGMGAKNIQYF.

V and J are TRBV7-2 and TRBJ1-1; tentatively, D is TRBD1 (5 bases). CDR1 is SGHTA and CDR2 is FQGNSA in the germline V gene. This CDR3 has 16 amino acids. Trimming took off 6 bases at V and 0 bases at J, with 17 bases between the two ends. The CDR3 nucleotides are TGTGCCAGCAGTGGCGACAGATCCTTAATGAACACTGAAGCTTTCTTT. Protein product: CASSGDRSLMNTEAFF.

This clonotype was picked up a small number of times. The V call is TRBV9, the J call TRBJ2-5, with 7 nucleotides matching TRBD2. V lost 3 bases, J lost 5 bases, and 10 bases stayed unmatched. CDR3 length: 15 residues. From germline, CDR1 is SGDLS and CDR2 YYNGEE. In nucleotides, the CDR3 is TGTGCCAGCAGCGAGGTCCGAGCGGGGTGGGAGACCCAGTACTTC. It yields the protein CASSEVRAGWETQYF. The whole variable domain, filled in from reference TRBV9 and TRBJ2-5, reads DSGVTQTPKHLITATGQRVTLRCSPRSGDLSVYWYQQSLDQGLQFLIQYYNGEERAKGNILERFSAQQFPDLHSELNLSSLELGDSALYFCASSEVRAGWETQYFGPGTRLLVL.

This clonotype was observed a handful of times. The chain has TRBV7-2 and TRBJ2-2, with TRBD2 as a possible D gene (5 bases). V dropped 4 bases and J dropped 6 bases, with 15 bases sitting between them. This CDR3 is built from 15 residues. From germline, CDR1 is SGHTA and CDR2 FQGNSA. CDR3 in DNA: TGTGCCAGCAGCTCCTCCGGGTCGAGGGCCGGGGAGCTGTTTTTT. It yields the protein CASSSSGSRAGELFF.

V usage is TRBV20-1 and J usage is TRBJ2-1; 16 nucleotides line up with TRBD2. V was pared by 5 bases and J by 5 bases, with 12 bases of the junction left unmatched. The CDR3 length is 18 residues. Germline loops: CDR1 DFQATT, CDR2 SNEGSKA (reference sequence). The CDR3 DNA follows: TGCAGTGCTCAAGGGACTAGCGGGGGGGCGAGGTCCCACAATGAGCAGTTCTTC. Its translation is CSAQGTSGGARSHNEQFF.

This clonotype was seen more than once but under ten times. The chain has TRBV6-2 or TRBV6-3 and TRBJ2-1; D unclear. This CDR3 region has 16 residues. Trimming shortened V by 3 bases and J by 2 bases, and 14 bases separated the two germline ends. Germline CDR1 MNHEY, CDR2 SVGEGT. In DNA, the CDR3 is TGTGCCAGCAGTTATCCAGCGTTCCCCACCTACAATGAGCAGTTCTTC. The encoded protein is CASSYPAFPTYNEQFF.

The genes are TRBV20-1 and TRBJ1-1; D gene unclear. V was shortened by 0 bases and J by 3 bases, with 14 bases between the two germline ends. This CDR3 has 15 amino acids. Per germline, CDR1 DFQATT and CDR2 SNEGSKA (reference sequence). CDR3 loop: CSAREAKQRYTEAFF. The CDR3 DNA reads TGCAGTGCTAGAGAGGCGAAGCAGAGATACACTGAAGCTTTCTTT.

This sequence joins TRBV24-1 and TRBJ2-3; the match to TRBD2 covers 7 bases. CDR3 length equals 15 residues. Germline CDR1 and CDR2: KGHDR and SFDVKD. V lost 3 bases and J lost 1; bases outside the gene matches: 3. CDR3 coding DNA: TGTGCCACCAGTGATCGCGGGGGTGGCACAGATACGCAGTATTTT. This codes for CATSDRGGGTDTQYF.

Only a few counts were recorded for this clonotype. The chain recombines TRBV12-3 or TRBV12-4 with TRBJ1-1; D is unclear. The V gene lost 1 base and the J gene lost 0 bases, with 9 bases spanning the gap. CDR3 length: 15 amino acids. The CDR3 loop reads CASSLGGSLNTEAFF. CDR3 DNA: TGTGCCAGCAGTTTAGGTGGCAGCCTGAACACTGAAGCTTTCTTT.

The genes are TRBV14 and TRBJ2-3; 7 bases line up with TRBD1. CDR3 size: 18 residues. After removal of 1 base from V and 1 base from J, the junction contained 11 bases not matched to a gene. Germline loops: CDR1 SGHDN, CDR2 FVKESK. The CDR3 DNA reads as TGTGCCAGCAGCCAAGGAGGGGGCTGGCCCCTTGGCACAGATACGCAGTATTTT. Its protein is CASSQGGGWPLGTDTQYF.

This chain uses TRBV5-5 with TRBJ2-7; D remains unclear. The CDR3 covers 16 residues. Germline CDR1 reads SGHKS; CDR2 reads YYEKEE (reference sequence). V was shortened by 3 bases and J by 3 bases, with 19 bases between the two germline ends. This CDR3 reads CASSSRTYQKGYEQYF. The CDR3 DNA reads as TGTGCCAGCAGCTCCAGGACCTACCAGAAGGGCTACGAGCAGTACTTC.

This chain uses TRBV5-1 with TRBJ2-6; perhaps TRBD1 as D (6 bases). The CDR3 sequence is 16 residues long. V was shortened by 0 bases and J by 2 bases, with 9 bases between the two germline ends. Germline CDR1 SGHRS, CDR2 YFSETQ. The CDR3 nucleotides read TGCGCCAGCAGCTTGGCGACAGGCCCTGGGGCCAACGTCCTGACTTTC. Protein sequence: CASSLATGPGANVLTF.

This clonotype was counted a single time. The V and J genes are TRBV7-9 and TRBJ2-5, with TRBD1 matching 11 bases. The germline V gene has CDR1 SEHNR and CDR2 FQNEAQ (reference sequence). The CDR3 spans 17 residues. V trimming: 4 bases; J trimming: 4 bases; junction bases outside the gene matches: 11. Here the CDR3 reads CASSSSEWDRGIETQYF. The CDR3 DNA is TGTGCCAGCAGCTCGAGCGAATGGGACAGGGGGATAGAGACCCAGTACTTC. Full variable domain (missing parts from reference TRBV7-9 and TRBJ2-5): DTGVSQNPRHKITKRGQNVTFRCDPISEHNRLYWYRQTLGQGPEFLTYFQNEAQLEKSRLLSDRFSAERPKGSFSTLEIQRTEQGDSAMYLCASSSSEWDRGIETQYFGPGTRLLVL.

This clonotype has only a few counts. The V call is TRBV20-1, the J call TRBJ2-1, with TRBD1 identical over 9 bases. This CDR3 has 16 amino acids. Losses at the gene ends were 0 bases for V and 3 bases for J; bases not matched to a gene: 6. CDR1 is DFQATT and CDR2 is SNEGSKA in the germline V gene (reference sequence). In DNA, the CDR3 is TGCAGTGCTAGAGATACCGGGACAGGGTACTACAATGAGCAGTTCTTC. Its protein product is CSARDTGTGYYNEQFF.

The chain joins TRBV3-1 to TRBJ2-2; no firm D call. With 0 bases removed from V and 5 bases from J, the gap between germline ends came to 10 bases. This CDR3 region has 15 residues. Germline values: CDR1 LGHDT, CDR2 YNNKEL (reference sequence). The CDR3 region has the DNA TGTGCCAGCAGCCAAGATCTCGGCCGAACCGGGGAGCTGTTTTTT. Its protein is CASSQDLGRTGELFF.

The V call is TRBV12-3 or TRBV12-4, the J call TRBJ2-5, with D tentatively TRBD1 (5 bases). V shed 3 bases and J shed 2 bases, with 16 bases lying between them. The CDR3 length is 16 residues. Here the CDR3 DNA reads TGTGCCAGCAGTTTCGAGGACGCGACAGAGCAAGAGACCCAGTACTTC. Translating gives CASSFEDATEQETQYF.

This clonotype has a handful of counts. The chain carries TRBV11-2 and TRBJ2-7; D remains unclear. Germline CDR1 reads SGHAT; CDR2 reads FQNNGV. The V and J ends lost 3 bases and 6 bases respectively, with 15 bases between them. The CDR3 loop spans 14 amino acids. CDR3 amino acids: CASSLGQILGEQYF. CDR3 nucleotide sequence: TGTGCCAGCAGCTTGGGTCAGATCCTGGGCGAGCAGTACTTC.

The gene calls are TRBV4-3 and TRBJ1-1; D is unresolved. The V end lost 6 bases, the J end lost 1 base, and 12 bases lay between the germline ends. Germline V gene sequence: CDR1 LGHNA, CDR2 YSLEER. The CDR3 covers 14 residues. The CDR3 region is CASSYLLSNTEAFF. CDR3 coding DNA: TGCGCCAGCAGTTATCTTCTTTCGAACACTGAAGCTTTCTTT.

CDR3 residues: CASSQDLEGVLHGYTF. In DNA, the CDR3 is TGCGCCAGCAGCCAAGACCTAGAGGGCGTCCTGCATGGCTACACCTTC. V is TRBV4-1 and J is TRBJ1-2; no reliable D call. V lost 0 bases and J 6 bases, leaving 17 bases between the germline ends. This CDR3 spans 16 amino acids. Looked up from germline, CDR1 is MGHRA and CDR2 is YSYEKL.

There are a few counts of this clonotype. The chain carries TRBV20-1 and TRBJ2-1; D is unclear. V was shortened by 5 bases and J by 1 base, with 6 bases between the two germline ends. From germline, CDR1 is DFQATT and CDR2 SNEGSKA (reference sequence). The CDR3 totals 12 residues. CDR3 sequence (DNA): TGCAGTGCTTCGCGGTCCTACAATGAGCAGTTCTTC. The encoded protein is CSASRSYNEQFF.

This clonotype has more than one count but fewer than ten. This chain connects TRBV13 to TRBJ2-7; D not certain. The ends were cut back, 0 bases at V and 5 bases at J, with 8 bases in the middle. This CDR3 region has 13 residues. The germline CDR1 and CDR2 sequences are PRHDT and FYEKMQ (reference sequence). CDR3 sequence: CASSLGWADEQYF. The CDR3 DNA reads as TGTGCCAGCAGCTTAGGGTGGGCCGACGAGCAGTACTTC.

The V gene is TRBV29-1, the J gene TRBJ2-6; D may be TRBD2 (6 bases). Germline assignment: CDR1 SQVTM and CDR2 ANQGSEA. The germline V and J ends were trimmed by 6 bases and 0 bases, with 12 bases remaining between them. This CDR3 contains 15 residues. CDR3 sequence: CSVEGLGSGANVLTF. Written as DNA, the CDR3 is TGCAGCGTGGAGGGGCTGGGCTCTGGGGCCAACGTCCTGACTTTC.

CDR3 DNA sequence: TGTGCCAGCAGTTTAGTCCCCGGACTCTCTGGAAACACCATATATTTT. This codes for CASSLVPGLSGNTIYF. The chain carries TRBV12-3 or TRBV12-4 and TRBJ1-3; no firm D call. The length of the CDR3 is 16 residues. V shed 1 base and J shed 0 bases, with 10 bases lying between them.